The rows below give T cell receptor beta chains drawn from one sample of a study of T cell responses to AZD1222 COVID-19 vaccine. Some clones are missing from TCRdb's copy, which holds only in-frame ones; the method was immunoSEQ multiplex PCR. The sample consists of 120,000 or so clones, 80% to 90% of them appearing once. Source: peripheral blood, taken on day 0 of AZD1222 vaccination. These receptors were obtained from an adult in good health. CDR3s leave out the opening cysteine and the closing phenylalanine or tryptophan.

j_call v_call cdr3_aa
TRBJ1-1 TRBV2 ASRPEQGWGTEAF
TRBJ2-7 TRBV5-4 ASSLNQGEQY
TRBJ2-2 TRBV19 ASRDRGPSTGELF
TRBJ1-1 TRBV5-1 ASSLGQLTNTEAF
TRBJ2-7 TRBV10-3 AISGRTGITRREQY
TRBJ2-3 TRBV24-1 ATSDLGREGTDTQY
TRBJ1-1 TRBV5-1 ASSLEAGGTEAF
TRBJ2-1 TRBV6-5 ASRISGATYNEQF
TRBJ2-7 TRBV9 ASSAGGSSYEQY
TRBJ2-7 TRBV5-6 ASSEGLAGASYEQY
TRBJ2-5 TRBV29-1 SVGLAGRETQY
TRBJ2-7 TRBV5-6 ASSYSRYEQY
TRBJ2-7 TRBV11-2 ASSLIRDYNYEQY
TRBJ1-2 TRBV30 AWIPGRDYGYT
TRBJ2-2 TRBV9 ASSDASGGNTGELF
TRBJ2-5 TRBV28 AVGEYQETQY
TRBJ1-3 TRBV28 AAGRDGNTIY
TRBJ1-1 TRBV2 ASGDWNTEAF
TRBJ2-7 TRBV11-1 ASSPMASRTYEQY
TRBJ2-7 TRBV9 ASSVSDRGSYEQY
TRBJ2-2 TRBV5-1 ASNPEGHYTGELF
TRBJ2-7 TRBV6-5 ASSWGQGLTYEQY
TRBJ1-1 TRBV7-8 ASSLLRMNTEAF
TRBJ2-2 TRBV7-8 ASSLPLAGGPTGELF
TRBJ1-1 TRBV12-3/TRBV12-4 ASRSTGNTEAF
TRBJ2-2 TRBV19 ASSWGGLTGELF
TRBJ1-6 TRBV30 AWRSGTGGLPPLH
TRBJ2-2 TRBV6-2/TRBV6-3 ASSYHTGELF
TRBJ1-5 TRBV5-1 ASSLDGGNQPQH
TRBJ2-7 TRBV3-1/TRBV3-2 ASSQKPISYEQY
TRBJ2-1 TRBV6-5 ASSYAQSQF
TRBJ1-2 TRBV3-1/TRBV3-2 ASSRGQVYGYT
TRBJ1-5 TRBV9 ASSLGQYSNQPQH
TRBJ2-7 TRBV27 ASSPRVSGRDTYEQY
TRBJ2-7 TRBV3-1/TRBV3-2 ASSQNGGREQY
TRBJ2-7 TRBV28 ASSLYWTSGRAPTPHEQY
TRBJ2-1 TRBV14 ASSQWSGSFNEQF
TRBJ2-4 TRBV30 AWSTGTGGGNIQY
TRBJ2-5 TRBV13 ASSSYSQRGDQETQY
TRBJ2-1 TRBV4-2 ASSQDQRDTYNEQF
TRBJ1-3 TRBV30 AWNGKAGNTIY
TRBJ1-1 TRBV3-1/TRBV3-2 ASSQVRGGNTEAF
TRBJ1-5 TRBV7-9 ASSPKAGEGQPQH
TRBJ2-3 TRBV29-1 SVEISTGTDTQY
TRBJ2-7 TRBV27 ATAPALRGQVEQY
TRBJ2-7 TRBV3-1/TRBV3-2 ASSHRGMTYEQY
TRBJ1-1 TRBV28 ASSFWGVTENTEAF
TRBJ1-5 TRBV5-1 ASRASYREPISH
TRBJ2-7 TRBV21-1 ASTGTLAGRDPSYEQY
TRBJ1-1 TRBV18 ASSPRVGSASNTEAF
TRBJ2-5 TRBV7-2 ASSLSETQY
TRBJ2-5 TRBV21-1 ASSKADRTSGGQETQY